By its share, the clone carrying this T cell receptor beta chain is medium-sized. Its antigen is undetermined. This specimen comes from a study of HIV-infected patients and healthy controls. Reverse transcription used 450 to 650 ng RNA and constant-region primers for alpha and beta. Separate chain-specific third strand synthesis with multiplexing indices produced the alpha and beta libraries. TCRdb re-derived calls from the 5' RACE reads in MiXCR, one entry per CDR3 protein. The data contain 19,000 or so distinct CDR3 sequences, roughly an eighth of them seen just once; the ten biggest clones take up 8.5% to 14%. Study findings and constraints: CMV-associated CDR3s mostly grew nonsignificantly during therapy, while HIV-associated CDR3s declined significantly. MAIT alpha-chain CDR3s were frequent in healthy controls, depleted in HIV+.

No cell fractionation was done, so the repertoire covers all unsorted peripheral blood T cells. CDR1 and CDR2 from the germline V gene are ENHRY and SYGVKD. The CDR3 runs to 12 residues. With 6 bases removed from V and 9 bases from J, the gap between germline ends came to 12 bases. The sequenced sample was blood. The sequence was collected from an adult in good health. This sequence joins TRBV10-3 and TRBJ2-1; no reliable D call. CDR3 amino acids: CAIRYKTGEQFF. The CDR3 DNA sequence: TGTGCCATCAGATACAAAACGGGTGAGCAGTTCTTC.